This record concerns one TCR beta chain sequence. The antigen is undetermined. The PCR made use of 60 Vbeta and 13 Jbeta primers. Libraries were prepared by immunoSEQ multiplex PCR; TCRdb keeps only in-frame clonotypes and omits some of them. The table records around 160,000 clones, more than 70% of them present only once. The data belong to a study of cytomegalovirus exposure and HLA in healthy donors. Study observations and caveats: HLA alleles were associated with around 17,000 TCR beta sequences in a later analysis at 0.05 false discovery rate. Apart from CMV serostatus, no immune exposure information was available. According to reports, the classifier identified cytomegalovirus status with high specificity and sensitivity. Overall, some 160 TCR beta chains were annotated as cytomegalovirus-associated.

V dropped 6 bases and J dropped 4 bases, with 9 bases sitting between them. This CDR3 has 12 amino acids. The germline CDR1 and CDR2 sequences are MDHEN and SYDVKM. The clonotype was recovered from a woman in her forties in good health and CMV-seropositive. Sequenced input: PBMCs. The chain combines TRBV28 with TRBJ1-1, with D uncertain. CDR3 bases: TGTGCCAGCAGGGCCCTCCTCACTGAAGCTTTCTTT. It codes for CASRALLTEAFF. Variable domain in full (rest from reference TRBV28 and TRBJ1-1): DVKVTQSSRYLVKRTGEKVFLECVQDMDHENMFWYRQDPGLGLRLIYFSYDVKMKEKGDIPEGYSVSREKKERFSLILESASTNQTSMYLCASRALLTEAFFGQGTRLTVV.